The 17 T cell receptor beta chains presented below share a single source sample, sequenced in a study of blood T cell repertoires in COVID-19. Some clones are missing from TCRdb's copy, which holds only in-frame ones; the method was immunoSEQ multiplex PCR. The sample shows 200,000 to 250,000 clones, approximately 79% of them seen only once. Sequencing input: peripheral blood. The receptor source for this set is an elderly woman with active or convalescent COVID-19.

The rearrangement uses TRBV6-5 and TRBJ1-6, with 7 nucleotides matching TRBD1. In germline, CDR1 is MNHEY, CDR2 SVGAGI. This CDR3 spans 16 amino acids. V lost 2 bases, J lost 6 bases, and 7 bases stayed unmatched. The CDR3 DNA reads as TGTGCCAGCAGTTACGGATACGGGACAGTTAATTCACCCCTCCACTTT. Its translation: CASSYGYGTVNSPLHF.

This chain connects TRBV28 to TRBJ1-4; 8 bases match TRBD1. Germline assignment: CDR1 MDHEN and CDR2 SYDVKM. This CDR3 spans 15 amino acids. V gave up 4 bases and J gave up 8 bases; unmatched junction bases: 9. CDR3 loop: CASSSTGGVREKLFF. The CDR3 bases are TGTGCCAGCAGTTCAACAGGGGGAGTTCGGGAAAAACTGTTTTTT.

This clone appeared once. The V call is TRBV10-3, the J call TRBJ1-5; no clear D gene. The CDR3 runs 16 residues. Germline lookup yields CDR1 ENHRY and CDR2 SYGVKD. Trimming pared 3 bases from V and 2 bases from J, leaving 14 bases between. CDR3 sequence reads: CAISDSMVGRNQPQHF. CDR3 DNA: TGTGCCATCAGTGATAGCATGGTCGGCCGCAATCAGCCCCAGCATTTT.

The chain joins TRBV5-1 to TRBJ1-1; D gene unclear. Trimming removed 0 bases at V and 1 base at J, with 10 bases between. The CDR3 loop spans 15 amino acids. Per germline, CDR1 SGHRS and CDR2 YFSETQ. The CDR3 DNA follows: TGCGCCAGCAGCTTGGCCAGCGTTGGGAACACTGAAGCTTTCTTT. Translated: CASSLASVGNTEAFF.

V and J are TRBV10-2 and TRBJ1-3; D not resolved. This CDR3 spans 14 amino acids. Trimming removed 6 bases from V and 0 bases from J, with 9 bases in between. In germline, CDR1 is WSHSY, CDR2 SAAADI. The chain's CDR3 is CASRVTTSGNTIYF. CDR3 bases: TGCGCCAGCAGGGTGACAACCTCTGGAAACACCATATATTTT.

This sequence joins TRBV24-1 and TRBJ2-1; a weak D match, TRBD1 (6 bases). CDR1 and CDR2 (germline): KGHDR, SFDVKD. The CDR3 has 16 residues. The V gene lost 7 bases and the J gene lost 0 bases, with 15 bases spanning the gap. The CDR3 protein is CATSQPGTHSYNEQFF. CDR3 in DNA: TGTGCCACCAGCCAGCCGGGGACACACTCCTACAATGAGCAGTTCTTC.

This clone was counted once. This chain joins TRBV25-1 and TRBJ1-1; TRBD1 matches at 7 bases. V lost 6 bases and J lost 3; bases outside the gene matches: 4. CDR1 is MGHDK, CDR2 SYGVNS, per germline. This CDR3 spans 13 amino acids. For the CDR3, the DNA is TGTGCCAGCAGGGGACAGTCCTACACTGAAGCTTTCTTT. It yields the protein CASRGQSYTEAFF.

The V call is TRBV5-6, the J call TRBJ1-4, with D maybe TRBD1 (5 bases). The CDR3 has 14 amino acids. Germline V lookup: CDR1 SGHDT, CDR2 YYEEEE. V was cut by 1 base and J by 7 bases, with 11 bases left in between. The CDR3 here is CASSLQGLTEKLFF. CDR3 nucleotide sequence: TGTGCCAGCAGCTTGCAGGGCTTAACTGAAAAACTGTTTTTT.

This clone was seen once. J is TRBJ2-1 and V is TRBV10-2; 11 positions match TRBD1. The CDR3 loop spans 10 amino acids. With 8 bases clipped from V and 15 bases from J, the junction kept 3 bases outside the gene matches. Germline assignment: CDR1 WSHSY and CDR2 SAAADI. The CDR3 here is CASQDRGLFF. The CDR3 region has the DNA TGCGCCAGCCAGGACAGGGGGCTGTTCTTC.

This chain joins TRBV4-1 and TRBJ2-1; D uncertain. Germline V lookup: CDR1 MGHRA, CDR2 YSYEKL. V lost 0 bases to trimming and J lost 6 bases, with 9 bases between them. This CDR3 spans 14 amino acids. The CDR3 DNA follows: TGCGCCAGCAGCCAAGAGAACGAGGCCAATGAGCAGTTCTTC. Protein product: CASSQENEANEQFF.

CDR3 nucleotide sequence: TGTGCCAGCAGCGCGGGACTAGCGCTTTCCCAGACCCAGTACTTC. Translating gives CASSAGLALSQTQYF. This chain connects TRBV7-2 to TRBJ2-5; 10 bases are a match to TRBD2. Germline values: CDR1 SGHTA, CDR2 FQGNSA. The CDR3 covers 15 residues. V shed 5 bases, J shed 6 bases, and the junction held 9 bases outside the gene matches.

J is TRBJ1-2 and V is TRBV6-4; the match to TRBD1 covers 10 bases. The J segment lost 4 bases and the V segment lost 5 bases, leaving 4 bases of the junction unmatched. Germline lookup yields CDR1 MRHNA and CDR2 SNTAGT. The CDR3 runs 14 residues. The CDR3 bases are TGTGCCAGCAGTCAGGACAGGGGGTCCTATGGCTACACCTTC. It yields the protein CASSQDRGSYGYTF.

This clone was recorded only once. This chain connects TRBV6-5 to TRBJ2-2, with 7 bases aligning to TRBD1. This CDR3 comprises 15 residues. J lost 1 base, V lost 6 bases, and 5 bases had no gene match. Germline-derived CDR1 and CDR2 are MNHEY and SVGAGI. CDR3 sequence (DNA): TGTGCCAGCAGCTGGGGACAGCAGAACACCGGGGAGCTGTTTTTT. This codes for CASSWGQQNTGELFF.

This chain uses TRBV2 with TRBJ2-2; 8 bases match TRBD2. Germline V gene data show CDR1 as SNHLY and CDR2 as FYNNEI. There are 15 residues in the CDR3. J was trimmed by 3 bases and V by 7 bases; bases with no gene match: 7. CDR3: CASIRGRSYTGELFF. CDR3 nucleotides: TGTGCCAGCATACGCGGGAGGTCTTACACCGGGGAGCTGTTTTTT.

The chain couples TRBV24-1 to TRBJ1-2; TRBD1 aligns across 8 bases. The CDR3 extends over 13 amino acids. Per germline, CDR1 KGHDR and CDR2 SFDVKD. With 7 bases clipped from V and 8 bases from J, the junction kept 8 bases outside the gene matches. The chain's CDR3 is CATSRGQAGGYTF. The DNA for the CDR3 is TGTGCCACCAGCAGGGGACAGGCGGGGGGCTACACCTTC.

The chain is built from TRBV10-3 and TRBJ2-7; D may be TRBD1 (6 bases). The V end lost 6 bases, the J end lost 4 bases, and 10 bases lay between the germline ends. Germline-derived CDR1 and CDR2 are ENHRY and SYGVKD. CDR3 length: 12 residues. The CDR3 bases are TGTGCCATCAGCTGGACAGCGTACGAGCAGTACTTC. Its translation is CAISWTAYEQYF.

The chain carries TRBV28 and TRBJ2-7; a possible D gene is TRBD1 (5 bases). This CDR3 contains 16 residues. Germline V CDR1 and CDR2: MDHEN, SYDVKM. Trimming took off 5 bases at V and 0 bases at J, with 17 bases between the two ends. CDR3 protein: CASSPLGSDSSYEQYF. In DNA, the CDR3 is TGTGCCAGCAGTCCCCTGGGAAGCGACAGCTCCTACGAGCAGTACTTC. Supplemented by reference TRBV28 and TRBJ2-7, the full variable domain reads DVKVTQSSRYLVKRTGEKVFLECVQDMDHENMFWYRQDPGLGLRLIYFSYDVKMKEKGDIPEGYSVSREKKERFSLILESASTNQTSMYLCASSPLGSDSSYEQYFGPGTRLTVT.